This entry lists 21 T cell receptor beta chains sequenced from one sample in a study of blood T cell repertoires in COVID-19. Repertoires were generated with immunoSEQ multiplex PCR, while TCRdb's copy carries only in-frame clones and drops some. The table has approximately 150,000 clones, over 75% seen once. The material sequenced was PBMCs or T cells enriched from blood (not recorded which). These receptors were obtained from a human donor with acute COVID-19. The donor label of this sample is uncertain.

The genes are TRBV5-1 and TRBJ1-3; 8 nucleotides match TRBD1. The trim removed 5 bases at V and 2 bases at J, leaving 0 bases unmatched. Germline CDR1 SGHRS, CDR2 YFSETQ. The CDR3 has 13 amino acids. CDR3 loop: CASRTGAGNTIYF. In DNA, the CDR3 is TGCGCCAGCAGGACAGGGGCTGGAAACACCATATATTTT.

The V gene is TRBV4-1, the J gene TRBJ1-1; D gene unclear. Germline CDR1 is MGHRA and CDR2 is YSYEKL. The CDR3 sequence is 12 residues long. V dropped 6 bases and J dropped 5 bases, with 10 bases sitting between them. The DNA of the CDR3 is TGCGCCAGCAGTAAGGGAGGGACTGAAGCTTTCTTT. Its translation is CASSKGGTEAFF.

The gene calls are TRBV24-1 and TRBJ2-1; 11 nucleotides agree with TRBD2. V dropped 4 bases and J dropped 9; count of bases not matched to a gene: 10. The CDR3 consists of 16 residues. The germline CDR1 and CDR2 sequences are KGHDR and SFDVKD. The CDR3 DNA sequence: TGTGCCACCAGTGACCGTAGCGGGGGGGAGGTTAGTGAGCAGTTCTTC. It translates to CATSDRSGGEVSEQFF.

This clone has just one count. The chain couples TRBV25-1 to TRBJ1-2; D gene ambiguous. CDR3 length equals 13 residues. Germline lookup yields CDR1 MGHDK and CDR2 SYGVNS. Deletions cut 3 bases from V and 8 bases from J, with 13 bases between. In nucleotides, the CDR3 is TGTGCCAGCAGTGAGAGGGTGGGAGACGGCTACACCTTC. Translating it yields CASSERVGDGYTF.

This clone was observed once. Written as DNA, the CDR3 is TGTGCCAGCCAGGACATTAACACTGAAGCTTTCTTT. It specifies CASQDINTEAFF. The chain is built from TRBV2 and TRBJ1-1, with D possibly TRBD1 on 5 matching bases. The V gene's germline CDR1 is SNHLY and CDR2 FYNNEI. Trimming removed 8 bases at V and 2 bases at J, with 9 bases between. There are 12 residues in the CDR3.

This chain connects TRBV3-1 (or the pseudogene TRBV3-2) to TRBJ1-2; D gene uncertain. The CDR3 sequence is 15 residues long. Germline V gives CDR1 LGHDT, CDR2 YNNKEL (reference sequence). Trimming pared 8 bases from V and 4 bases from J, leaving 20 bases between. CDR3 sequence (DNA): TGTGCCAGCGGATGCTCTAGACGGCAACCCTATGGCTACACCTTC. It encodes CASGCSRRQPYGYTF.

The chain recombines TRBV7-8 with TRBJ2-1, with TRBD2 matching over 7 bases. V lost 1 base and J lost 0; bases outside the gene matches: 6. CDR3 length equals 17 residues. The germline V gene encodes CDR1 SGHVS and CDR2 FQNEAQ. The CDR3 DNA reads as TGTGCCAGCAGCTTAGGGGGGGGGAAGAGCTCCTACAATGAGCAGTTCTTC. This translates into CASSLGGGKSSYNEQFF.

Here the CDR3 DNA reads TGTGCCAGCAGTTACCCAGGGAGGGAAGTCCACTATGGCTACACCTTC. It specifies CASSYPGREVHYGYTF. The chain joins TRBV27 to TRBJ1-2; TRBD1 might be the D (5 bases). Trimming pared 4 bases from V and 3 bases from J, leaving 18 bases between. The CDR3 runs 16 residues. Per the germline V gene, CDR1 is MNHEY and CDR2 is SMNVEV (reference sequence).

The chain is built from TRBV19 and TRBJ2-7; D is undetermined. Germline V CDR1 and CDR2: LNHDA, SQIVND (reference sequence). The CDR3 is made up of 13 amino acids. Trimming took off 3 bases at V and 4 bases at J, with 10 bases between the two ends. DNA of the CDR3: TGTGCCAGTAGTATCCCGGGTTCGTACGAGCAGTACTTC. Amino acids: CASSIPGSYEQYF.

The rearrangement uses TRBV30 and TRBJ1-2; the D gene is possibly TRBD1 (6 bases). The V end was cut by 4 bases, the J end by 2 bases, with 8 bases between. The CDR3 runs 12 residues. CDR1 is GTSNPN and CDR2 is SVGIG in the germline V gene (reference sequence). CDR3 bases: TGTGCCTGGAAGGGGGTGAACTATGGCTACACCTTC. Translation gives CAWKGVNYGYTF.

This clone was found once. V and J are TRBV4-2 and TRBJ1-1; D uncertain. Germline loops: CDR1 LGHNA, CDR2 YNFKEQ. The CDR3 runs to 14 residues. Between the trimmed V and J ends, which lost 4 bases and 0 bases, there was a span of 9 bases. CDR3 coding DNA: TGTGCCAGCAGCCTACAGATCTTGAACACTGAAGCTTTCTTT. This gives the protein CASSLQILNTEAFF.

V usage is TRBV2 and J usage is TRBJ2-3, with a weak D call TRBD2 (7 bases). Per the germline V gene, CDR1 is SNHLY and CDR2 is FYNNEI. This CDR3 region has 14 residues. V lost 7 bases, J lost 1 base, and 12 bases lay in between. Here the CDR3 reads CASNGGLRTDTQYF. The CDR3 nucleotides read TGTGCCAGCAACGGGGGGCTCCGCACAGATACGCAGTATTTT.

The chain links TRBV11-2 to TRBJ1-1; D unclear. Trimming took 0 bases from V and 5 from J, leaving 10 bases between them. Per the germline V gene, CDR1 is SGHAT and CDR2 is FQNNGV. There are 14 residues in the CDR3. CDR3 protein: CASSLDLGGTEAFF. In DNA form, the CDR3 reads TGTGCCAGCAGCTTAGATCTCGGAGGGACTGAAGCTTTCTTT.

This clone was found once. The rearrangement uses TRBV6-5 and TRBJ1-4; D gene unclear. V lost 5 bases and J lost 0, with 10 bases in between. The CDR3 is made up of 15 amino acids. In germline, CDR1 is MNHEY, CDR2 SVGAGI. CDR3 in DNA: TGTGCCAGCAGTCAGCACAGAACAACTAATGAAAAACTGTTTTTT. Translation: CASSQHRTTNEKLFF.

The gene calls are TRBV21-1 and TRBJ2-7; the table calls TRBD2, which could not be checked here. TRBV21-1 is reported as a pseudogene. The CDR3 totals 14 residues. The CDR3 loop is CASSPRGDSYEQYF. CDR3 bases: TGTGCCAGCAGCCCCCGAGGAGACTCCTACGAGCAGTACTTC.

This rearrangement joins TRBV12-3 or TRBV12-4 to TRBJ2-2, with 12 bases that match TRBD2. The CDR3 sequence is 13 residues long. The V segment lost 10 bases and the J segment 4 bases; nucleotides outside the gene matches: 1. Here the CDR3 DNA reads TGTGCCACGACTAGCGGGAGCACCGGGGAGCTGTTTTTT. Its protein is CATTSGSTGELFF.

The chain recombines TRBV7-3 with TRBJ1-5; perhaps TRBD1 as D (5 bases). The CDR3 sequence is 15 residues long. CDR1 and CDR2 from the germline V gene are SGHTA and FQGTGA. V was clipped by 0 bases and J by 4 bases, with 10 bases between them. The CDR3 loop is CASSLTGGENQPQHF. The CDR3 DNA follows: TGTGCCAGCAGCTTAACGGGGGGAGAAAATCAGCCCCAGCATTTT. Complete variable domain (other parts from reference TRBV7-3 and TRBJ1-5): GAGVSQTPSNKVTEKGKYVELRCDPISGHTALYWYRQSLGQGPEFLIYFQGTGAADDSGLPNDRFFAVRPEGSVSTLKIQRTERGDSAVYLCASSLTGGENQPQHFGDGTRLSIL.

This chain joins TRBV21-1 and TRBJ1-2; the D call TRBD1 from the table was never checked on the DNA. TRBV21-1 is deemed a pseudogene. There are 17 residues in the CDR3. CDR3 protein: CASRSPRTGGEVYGYTF. As DNA, the CDR3 is TGTGCCAGCAGAAGCCCCCGGACAGGGGGCGAGGTCTATGGCTACACCTTC.

This chain joins TRBV19 and TRBJ1-1; D call uncertain. Germline CDR1 and CDR2: LNHDA and SQIVND (reference sequence). The CDR3 length is 13 residues. V lost 2 bases and J 3 bases, leaving 7 bases between the germline ends. For the CDR3, the DNA is TGTGCCAGTAGTATACGGGGTTACACTGAAGCTTTCTTT. This encodes CASSIRGYTEAFF.

The CDR3 here is CAWSDDRGYGYTF. The CDR3 coding sequence is TGTGCCTGGAGTGACGACAGAGGATATGGCTACACCTTC. The chain links TRBV30 to TRBJ1-2, with a possible D match to TRBD1 (5 bases). Deletions cut 1 base from V and 5 bases from J, with 11 bases between. Germline CDR1 is GTSNPN and CDR2 is SVGIG (reference sequence). This CDR3 spans 13 amino acids.

The table lists this clone with a count of one. CDR3 residues: CASSESGGAGDEQFF. The DNA for the CDR3 is TGCGCCAGCAGTGAGTCCGGGGGGGCCGGGGATGAGCAGTTCTTC. This chain links TRBV10-1 with TRBJ2-1, with 8 bases matching TRBD2. Trimming removed 0 bases from V and 8 bases from J; junction bases left unmatched: 6. The CDR3 consists of 15 residues. The germline V gene encodes CDR1 WNHNN and CDR2 SYGVQD (reference sequence).